This is a list of T cell receptor beta chains from one sample in a study of cytomegalovirus exposure and HLA in healthy donors. TCRdb's table, derived via immunoSEQ multiplex PCR, lists solely in-frame clones and lacks some. The sample contains approximately 150,000 clones, approximately 83% of which appear only once. Input material: PBMCs. The receptors stem from a woman aged 40 to 55 in good health and CMV-seronegative. Both conserved end residues are part of each CDR3. A D gene is named only where the DNA matches it firmly. Clone sizes are given selectively: once, few, many, or a class where the clone is expanded.

length	V	J	D	size	DNA	CDR3
17	TRBV28	TRBJ1-2	TRBD1	-	TGTGCCAGCAGTTTTCCAGGGGGCGATACTATTAACTATGGCTACACCTTC	CASSFPGGDTINYGYTF
16	TRBV5-4	TRBJ2-7	TRBD2	few	TGTGCCAGCAGCGGGAAGAATAGCGGGGGGGCCTCCGAGCAGTACTTC	CASSGKNSGGASEQYF
14	TRBV2	TRBJ1-6	-	-	TGTGCCAGCAGTGAAGGATCCTATAATTCGCCCCTCCACTTT	CASSEGSYNSPLHF
15	TRBV5-8	TRBJ2-5	-	-	TGTGCCAGCAGCTTCGACTCCCGCGGGCCGAGGGAGCAGTACTTC	CASSFDSRGPREQYF
11	TRBV6-5	TRBJ2-7	-	-	TGTGCCACCACACAGGGATACGAGCAGTACTTC	CATTQGYEQYF
15	TRBV6-5	TRBJ2-1	TRBD1	-	TGTGCCAGCACCTACCGGGACAGGGGGCAAGGTGAGCAGTTCTTC	CASTYRDRGQGEQFF
14	TRBV19	TRBJ1-4	-	-	TGTGCCAGTAGTCCCCCCCCAGGGTATGAAAAACTGTTTTTT	CASSPPPGYEKLFF
12	TRBV29-1	TRBJ1-2	-	few	TGCAGCGTTGATCGGGGGGCGGGTGGCTACACCTTC	CSVDRGAGGYTF
13	TRBV28	TRBJ2-7	-	-	TGTGCCAGCAGTTTAGTCTTTGGGGCCGAGCAGTACTTC	CASSLVFGAEQYF
13	TRBV27	TRBJ1-1	-	few	TGTGCCAGCAGTTTATACGGGAACACTGAAGCTTTCTTT	CASSLYGNTEAFF
14	TRBV10-3	TRBJ2-7	TRBD1	-	TGTGCCATCAGTGTGGGGACAGGGAACTACGAGCAGTACTTC	CAISVGTGNYEQYF
12	TRBV6-1	TRBJ2-1	-	-	TGTGCCAGCAGTGAAAGAGGGTCGGACGAATTCTTC	CASSERGSDEFF
15	TRBV5-1	TRBJ2-7	-	-	TGCGCCAGCAGCTTGGCACAGGGAGAGTTCTACGAGCAGTACTTC	CASSLAQGEFYEQYF
12	TRBV6-1	TRBJ2-7	-	-	TGTGCCGGGACTCTCCTCGCCTACGAGCAGTACTTC	CAGTLLAYEQYF
14	TRBV2	TRBJ2-1	-	-	TGTGCCAGCACCCCGGGGGGCCTCGCCAATGAGCAGTTCTTC	CASTPGGLANEQFF
13	TRBV7-9	TRBJ1-2	-	-	TGTTCCAGCAGCTTACTAGATTCCTATGGCTACACCTTC	CSSSLLDSYGYTF
15	TRBV6-1	TRBJ1-2	TRBD1	-	TGTGCCAGCAGTTTCACAGGGGGCCGTAACTATGGCTACACCTTC	CASSFTGGRNYGYTF
17	TRBV4-1	TRBJ1-4	-	-	TGCGCCAGCAGCCTCAACCCCACGGGGGGCACTAATGAAAAACTGTTTTTT	CASSLNPTGGTNEKLFF
13	TRBV7-9	TRBJ1-2	-	-	TGTGCCAGCAAAGAGGGCCTAACCTATGGCTACACCTTC	CASKEGLTYGYTF
16	TRBV6-4	TRBJ2-3	-	-	TGTGCCAGCAGCCCTGTCGGGAGCCCTAGCACAGATACGCAGTATTTT	CASSPVGSPSTDTQYF
16	TRBV7-8	TRBJ2-3	TRBD1	-	TGTGCCAGCAGCCAGGAACTCAGGGGGCCCACAGATACGCAGTATTTT	CASSQELRGPTDTQYF
18	TRBV4-1	TRBJ2-7	-	-	TGCGCCAGCAGCCTAACACCGGGAAAGCGGGACAGGACCTACGAGCAGTACTTC	CASSLTPGKRDRTYEQYF
16	TRBV4-1	TRBJ1-2	-	once	TGCGCCAGCAGTCCGACTAATACGGGGGACCACTATGGCTACACCTTC	CASSPTNTGDHYGYTF
14	TRBV11-3	TRBJ2-3	-	-	TGTGCCAGCAGCTTAGAAGCGAACACAGATACGCAGTATTTT	CASSLEANTDTQYF